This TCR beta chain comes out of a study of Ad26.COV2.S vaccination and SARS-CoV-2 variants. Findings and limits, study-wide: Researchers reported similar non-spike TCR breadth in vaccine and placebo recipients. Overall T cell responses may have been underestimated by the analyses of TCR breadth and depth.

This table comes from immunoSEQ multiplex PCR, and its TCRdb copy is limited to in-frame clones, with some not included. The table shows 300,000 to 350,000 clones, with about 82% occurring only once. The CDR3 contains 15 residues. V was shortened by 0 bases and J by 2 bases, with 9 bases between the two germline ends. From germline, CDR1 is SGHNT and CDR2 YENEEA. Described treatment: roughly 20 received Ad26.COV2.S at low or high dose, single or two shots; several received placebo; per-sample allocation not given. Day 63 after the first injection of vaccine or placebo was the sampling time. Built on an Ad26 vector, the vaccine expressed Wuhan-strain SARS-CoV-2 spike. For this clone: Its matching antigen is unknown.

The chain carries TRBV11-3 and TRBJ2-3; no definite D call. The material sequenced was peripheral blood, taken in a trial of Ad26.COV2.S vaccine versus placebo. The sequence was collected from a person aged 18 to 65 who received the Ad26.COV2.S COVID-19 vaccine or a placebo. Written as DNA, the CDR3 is TGTGCCAGCAGCTTAGATGGCAAAAACACAGATACGCAGTATTTT. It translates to CASSLDGKNTDTQYF.